One and the same sample provided the 20 T cell receptor beta chains below, sequenced in a study of read filtering for tumor transcriptome and immune sequencing. Molecular barcoded adaptors covering alpha/delta and beta/gamma chains were used on 400 to 450 ng RNA. TCRdb used MiXCR to reprocess the reads, holding one entry per CDR3 protein. The table records about 40,000 distinct CDR3 sequences, 10% to 15% of them present only once. The sequenced material came from a population of CD138-negative cells sorted from bone marrow. These receptors came from a donor aged 40 or over with multiple myeloma.

Many counts were recorded for this clonotype. The chain combines TRBV28 with TRBJ1-1; TRBD1 is a possible D gene (5 bases). Trimming stripped 2 bases from V and 1 base from J, with 8 bases between. The germline V gene encodes CDR1 MDHEN and CDR2 SYDVKM. The CDR3 has 14 residues. CDR3 protein: CASSLGGSNTEAFF. The CDR3 DNA reads TGTGCCAGCAGTTTAGGGGGGTCGAACACTGAAGCTTTCTTT.

This clonotype showed up just a few times. The rearrangement uses TRBV5-4 and TRBJ2-1, with 9 positions matching TRBD2. The CDR3 has 16 amino acids. The V and J ends lost 3 bases and 9 bases, in that order; junction bases with no gene match: 13. Germline assignment: CDR1 SGHNT and CDR2 YYREEE (reference sequence). The CDR3 loop reads CASSSARDRTSVEQFF. Written as DNA, the CDR3 is TGTGCCAGCAGCTCGGCACGGGACCGGACTAGCGTTGAGCAGTTCTTC.

In its sample, this clonotype was seen many times. The rearrangement links TRBV20-1 to TRBJ1-1, with D maybe TRBD1 (5 bases). Germline V gene lookup returns CDR1 DFQATT and CDR2 SNEGSKA (reference sequence). The V end lost 2 bases, the J end lost 10 bases, and 11 bases lay between the germline ends. This CDR3 region has 11 residues. This CDR3 reads CSARSWGTAFF. CDR3 DNA sequence: TGCAGTGCTAGATCTTGGGGGACAGCTTTCTTT.

The sample holds many counts of this clonotype. The V gene is TRBV6-5, the J gene TRBJ2-7; 7 bases fit TRBD2. The CDR3 is made up of 15 amino acids. CDR1 and CDR2 (germline): MNHEY, SVGAGI. The J segment lost 5 bases and the V segment lost 2 bases, leaving 9 bases of the junction unmatched. The CDR3: CASSYKGGGGNEQYF. The CDR3 DNA follows: TGTGCCAGCAGTTACAAGGGCGGGGGAGGGAACGAGCAGTACTTC.

The chain joins TRBV7-8 to TRBJ1-3; D perhaps matches TRBD1 (5 bases). The CDR3 runs to 16 residues. The germline CDR1 and CDR2 sequences are SGHVS and FQNEAQ. The ends were cut back, 5 bases at V and 4 bases at J, with 18 bases in the middle. CDR3 amino acids: CASSRLRVVGGNTIYF. CDR3 sequence (DNA): TGTGCCAGCAGCCGCCTCAGGGTTGTGGGAGGAAACACCATATATTTT.

This clonotype occurred a few times. Possible read error: a much larger clone is one base away. Without the conserved terminal phenylalanine or tryptophan, this CDR3 likely stems from a read error. The rearrangement uses TRBV20-1 and TRBJ1-2; no clear D. V lost 6 bases and J 5 bases, leaving 16 bases between the germline ends. This CDR3 region has 13 residues. The germline gives CDR1 DFQATT, CDR2 SNEGSKA (reference sequence). The CDR3 DNA is TGCAGTGCCCAGGAGGTCCGGTCTTATGGCTACACCTCC. Translation: CSAQEVRSYGYTS.

This clonotype has ten or more counts. The chain carries TRBV7-2 and TRBJ2-5, with TRBD1 matching over 7 bases. The germline CDR1 and CDR2 sequences are SGHTA and FQGNSA. Trimming removed 6 bases from V and 3 bases from J; junction bases left unmatched: 4. This CDR3 has 13 amino acids. CDR3 nucleotides: TGTGCCAGCAGGCGGACAGGCGAAGAGACCCAGTACTTC. Translating it yields CASRRTGEETQYF.

This clonotype was detected many times. This chain connects TRBV6-1 to TRBJ2-3; possibly TRBD1 or TRBD2 for D (6 bases each). Trimming cost V 7 bases and J 2 bases, with 13 bases left between them. From germline, CDR1 is MNHNS and CDR2 SASEGT. This CDR3 spans 14 amino acids. In DNA form, the CDR3 reads TGTGCCAGCAAACGGGGGCCATTCACAGATACGCAGTATTTT. The encoded protein is CASKRGPFTDTQYF.

Ten or more counts support this clonotype. The chain is built from TRBV5-5 and TRBJ1-4; 7 bases agree with TRBD1. The germline V gene encodes CDR1 SGHKS and CDR2 YYEKEE (reference sequence). V dropped 9 bases and J dropped 8; count of bases not matched to a gene: 1. This CDR3 comprises 10 residues. The CDR3, as DNA: TGTGCCATCAGGGGGGAAAAACTGTTTTTT. This encodes CAIRGEKLFF.

This clonotype occurred many times. The V call is TRBV6-7, the J call TRBJ1-1; D unresolved. TRBV6-7 is an ORF, and what it does is uncertain. V was trimmed by 6 bases and J by 3 bases, leaving 14 bases between them. The CDR3 is made up of 14 amino acids. The CDR3 is CASRPWLEDTEAFF. CDR3 nucleotide sequence: TGTGCCAGCAGACCCTGGCTGGAGGACACTGAAGCTTTCTTT.

This chain uses TRBV11-2 with TRBJ2-1; 13 bases align to TRBD2. The CDR3 sequence is 16 residues long. V shed 1 base, J shed 8 bases, and the junction held 5 bases outside the gene matches. CDR1 is SGHAT and CDR2 is FQNNGV in the germline V gene. The CDR3 coding sequence is TGTGCCAGCAGCTTAGCACTAGCGGGGGGGCATGATGAGCAGTTCTTC. Amino acids: CASSLALAGGHDEQFF.

A remark on this clonotype: This may be a read error, as it is one base from a much larger clone. V is TRBV20-1 and J is TRBJ2-3; D is unclear. The V end was cut by 0 bases, the J end by 8 bases, with 15 bases between. The germline gives CDR1 DFQATT, CDR2 SNEGSKA (reference sequence). The CDR3 spans 14 residues. The CDR3 DNA sequence: TGCAGTGCTAGAGATGCTGGAATACAAGGTACGCAGTATTTT. This encodes CSARDAGIQGTQYF.

This clonotype was counted many times. CDR3 residues: CASSFGVTKNIQYF. CDR3 nucleotides: TGTGCCAGCAGTTTCGGGGTAACCAAAAACATTCAGTACTTC. This chain links TRBV27 with TRBJ2-4; TRBD2 is a possible D gene (5 bases). Deletions cut 3 bases from V and 2 bases from J, with 8 bases between. Germline-derived CDR1 and CDR2 are MNHEY and SMNVEV (reference sequence). The CDR3 loop spans 14 amino acids.

For this clonotype: A far larger clone is a single base away, which makes a read error likely. CDR3 sequence (DNA): TGTGCCAGCAGCCGCGACAGGGGTATTGGAGCTTTCTTT. Translated: CASSRDRGIGAFF. The chain is built from TRBV7-9 and TRBJ1-6; 8 bases map to TRBD1. The end of the DNA fits TRBJ1-1 better, so the J call may be wrong. This CDR3 region has 13 residues. CDR1 SEHNR and CDR2 FQNEAQ come from the germline V gene (reference sequence).

This clonotype showed up many times. The chain has TRBV7-6 and TRBJ1-5; D gene uncertain. This CDR3 is 14 amino acids long. V was cut by 2 bases and J by 0 bases, with 5 bases left in between. In germline, CDR1 is SGHVS, CDR2 FNYEAQ. For the CDR3, the DNA is TGTGCCAGCAGCTTATCGAATAGCAATCAGCCCCAGCATTTT. This translates into CASSLSNSNQPQHF.

Notes on this clonotype: A read error may be the cause here, since a much bigger clone is one base away. V gene TRBV4-1 combines with J gene TRBJ2-7; 8 bases line up with TRBD1. The germline CDR1 and CDR2 sequences are MGHRA and YSYEKL. This CDR3 has 15 residues. CDR3 sequence reads: CAGSHLPGQAYEQYF. CDR3 DNA: TGCGCCGGCAGCCACCTTCCGGGACAGGCCTACGAGCAGTACTTC.

About this clonotype: The junction departs from the called germline gene at one end, perhaps through a read error. The V call is TRBV20-1, the J call TRBJ2-7; D is perhaps TRBD1 or TRBD2 (5 bases each). CDR1 DFQATT and CDR2 SNEGSKA come from the germline V gene (reference sequence). The CDR3 totals 11 residues. CDR3 amino acids: CSGPGPYERYF. In DNA, the CDR3 is TGCAGTGGGCCGGGGCCCTACGAGCGGTACTTC.

This clonotype was seen a few times. This chain links TRBV24-1 with TRBJ2-2; 7 positions match TRBD1. The CDR3 runs 16 residues. Per the germline V gene, CDR1 is KGHDR and CDR2 is SFDVKD. The trim removed 3 bases at V and 1 base at J, leaving 4 bases unmatched. The CDR3 region is CATSDMGTENTGELFF. The CDR3 nucleotides read TGTGCCACCAGTGATATGGGGACAGAGAACACCGGGGAGCTGTTTTTT.

Ten or more counts support this clonotype. In DNA form, the CDR3 reads TGTGCCAGCAGCTTACGCTCCGGTAGCGGGGGGGCCTACGAGCAGTACTTC. Translation: CASSLRSGSGGAYEQYF. The chain recombines TRBV7-2 with TRBJ2-7; 11 bases line up with TRBD2. This CDR3 comprises 17 residues. The trim removed 2 bases at V and 2 bases at J, leaving 8 bases unmatched. Per germline, CDR1 SGHTA and CDR2 FQGNSA.

This clonotype was detected many times. The V gene is TRBV7-2, the J gene TRBJ1-3, with D unresolved. Germline V lookup: CDR1 SGHTA, CDR2 FQGNSA. This CDR3 has 14 residues. Trimming took off 5 bases at V and 0 bases at J, with 8 bases between the two ends. As DNA, the CDR3 is TGTGCCAGCAGCCTATTAATCTCTGGAAACACCATATATTTT. Its translation is CASSLLISGNTIYF.